Detailed here is one T cell receptor beta chain. These data are taken from a study of blood T cell repertoires in COVID-19. The CDR3 length is 12 residues. Germline V gives CDR1 GTSNPN, CDR2 SVGIG (reference sequence). Trimming cost V 0 bases and J 5 bases, with 7 bases left between them. Here immunoSEQ multiplex PCR was the method, and the copy in TCRdb shows in-frame clones only, minus some. The sample includes around 120,000 clones, 69% seen only once; the top ten take 2% to 2.5%. The rearrangement uses TRBV30 and TRBJ1-2; D gene unclear. This clonotype originated in a woman aged 70 to 79 with acute or convalescent COVID-19. The sequenced sample consisted of peripheral blood. CDR3 nucleotides: TGTGCCTGGAGTGTACCCGGGTATGGCTACACCTTC. It translates to CAWSVPGYGYTF.